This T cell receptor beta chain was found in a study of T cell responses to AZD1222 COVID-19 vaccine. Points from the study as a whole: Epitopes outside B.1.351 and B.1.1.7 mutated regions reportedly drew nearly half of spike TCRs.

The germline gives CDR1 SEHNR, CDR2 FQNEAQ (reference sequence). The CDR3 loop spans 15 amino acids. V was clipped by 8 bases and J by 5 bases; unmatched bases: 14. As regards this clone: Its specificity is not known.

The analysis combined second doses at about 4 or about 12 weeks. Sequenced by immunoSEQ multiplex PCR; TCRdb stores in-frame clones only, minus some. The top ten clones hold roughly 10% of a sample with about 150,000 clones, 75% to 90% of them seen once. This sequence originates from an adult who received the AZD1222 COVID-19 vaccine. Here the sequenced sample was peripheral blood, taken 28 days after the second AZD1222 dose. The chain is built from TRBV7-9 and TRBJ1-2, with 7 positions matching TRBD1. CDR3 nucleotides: TGTGCCAGCGGTAGCGGACCGGGACAGCTTTATGGCTACACCTTC. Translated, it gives CASGSGPGQLYGYTF.